This T cell receptor beta chain is drawn from a study of CD8+ T cells in alopecia areata. Study background: Disease severity was quantified as SALT score of affected scalp area.

In each case, RNA was isolated and then reverse transcribed into cDNA as the sequencing template. TCRdb's table, derived via immunoSEQ multiplex PCR, lists solely in-frame clones and lacks some. The sample has some 220,000 clones, more than 45% seen once. Treatment defined: oral pan-JAK inhibitor, 5-10 mg twice daily. In germline, CDR1 is DFQATT, CDR2 SNEGSKA (reference sequence). The CDR3 length is 11 residues. The germline V and J ends were trimmed by 6 bases and 2 bases, with 7 bases remaining between them. Details on this clone: The antigen is not known.

Study-wide findings and caveats: Researchers report lesional scalp, most notably alopecia totalis/universalis, outstripped normal scalp in clonality. Numerous clones, expanded in lesions, remained in scalp and blood during tofacitinib.

The sequence was collected from a human donor with alopecia areata. This chain joins TRBV20-1 and TRBJ1-1; no clear D gene. The specimen was CD4+ T cells sorted from blood, collected at week 4, from a patient treated with tofacitinib. CDR3 bases: TGCAGTGCCTCGGCCAACACTGAAGCTTTCTTT. This gives the protein CSASANTEAFF.